Detailed here is one TCR beta chain. This table comes from immunoSEQ multiplex PCR, and its TCRdb copy is limited to in-frame clones, with some not included. The data hold 55,000 to 65,000 clones, with about 90% observed a single time. This sample was included in a study of blood T cell repertoires in COVID-19. The V and J ends lost 0 bases and 7 bases, in that order; junction bases with no gene match: 6. Germline V gene data show CDR1 as LGHNA and CDR2 as YSLEER. CDR3 length: 15 residues. The sample consisted of peripheral blood. This sequence joins TRBV4-3 and TRBJ1-5; 7 nucleotides match TRBD1. The receptor was derived from a man aged 80 or over in a cohort sampled during active COVID-19. The CDR3 DNA reads TGCGCCAGCAGCCAAGAGTGGCAGGGGGGACAGCCCCAGCATTTT. It encodes CASSQEWQGGQPQHF.